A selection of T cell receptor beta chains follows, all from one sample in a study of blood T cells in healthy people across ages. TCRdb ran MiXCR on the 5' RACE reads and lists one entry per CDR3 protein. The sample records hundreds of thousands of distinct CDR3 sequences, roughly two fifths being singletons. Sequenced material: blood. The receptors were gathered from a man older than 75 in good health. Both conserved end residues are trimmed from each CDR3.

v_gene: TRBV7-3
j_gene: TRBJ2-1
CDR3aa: ASSFLAGYYNEQF

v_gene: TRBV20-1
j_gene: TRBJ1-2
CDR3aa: SATVQGTNYGYT

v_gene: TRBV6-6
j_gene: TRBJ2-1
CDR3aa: ASSFVGPGHNEQF

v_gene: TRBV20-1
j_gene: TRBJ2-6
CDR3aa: SADRGAVSGANVLT

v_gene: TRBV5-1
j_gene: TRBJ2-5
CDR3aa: ASSLAGASGGPQETQY

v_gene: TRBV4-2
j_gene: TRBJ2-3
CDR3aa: ASSQSVLARKDTQY

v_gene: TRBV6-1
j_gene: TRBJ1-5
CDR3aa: ASLLQGGGQPQH

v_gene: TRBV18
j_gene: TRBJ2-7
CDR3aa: ASASLNYEQY

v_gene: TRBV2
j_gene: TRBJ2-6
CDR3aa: ASGDTRSGANVLT

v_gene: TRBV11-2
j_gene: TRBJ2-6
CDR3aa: ASSQQASGANVLT

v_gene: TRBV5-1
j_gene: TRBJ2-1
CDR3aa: ASSSTPLAGGPNEQF

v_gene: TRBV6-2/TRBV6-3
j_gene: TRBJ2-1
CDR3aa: ASSYSQRSQF

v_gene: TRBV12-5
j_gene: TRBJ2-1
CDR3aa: ASVPGHGMGEQF

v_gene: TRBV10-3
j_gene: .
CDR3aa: AISEGRGRGRYEQY

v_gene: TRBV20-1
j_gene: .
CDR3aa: SAPGWEPYNEQY

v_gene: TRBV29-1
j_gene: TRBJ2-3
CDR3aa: SVEGTTSTDTQY

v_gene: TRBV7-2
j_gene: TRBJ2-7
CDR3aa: ASSATGSSYEQY

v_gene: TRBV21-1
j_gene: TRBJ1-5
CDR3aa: AFRAPNQPQH

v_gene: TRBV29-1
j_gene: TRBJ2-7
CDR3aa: SVDDDKSYEQY

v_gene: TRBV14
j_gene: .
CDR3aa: ASGDQRGGLGETQY

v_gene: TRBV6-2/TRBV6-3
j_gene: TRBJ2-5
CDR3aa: ASSYSTGSKETQY

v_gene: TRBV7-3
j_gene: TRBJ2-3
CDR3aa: ASSLGTVGPTDTQY

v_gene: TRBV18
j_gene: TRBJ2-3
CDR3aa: ASSPPGTGGYVTQY

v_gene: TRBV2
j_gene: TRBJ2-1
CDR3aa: ANKWGSGDLSYNEQF

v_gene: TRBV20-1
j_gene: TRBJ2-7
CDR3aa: SAILLRTAHEQY

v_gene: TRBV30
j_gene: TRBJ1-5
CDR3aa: AWGQSNQPQH

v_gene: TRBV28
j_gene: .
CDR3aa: ASVGFRAGEQY

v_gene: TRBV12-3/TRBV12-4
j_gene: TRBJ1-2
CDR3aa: ASSDRGLGNYGCT

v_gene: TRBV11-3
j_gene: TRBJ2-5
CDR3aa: ASSLGGDGGGTQY

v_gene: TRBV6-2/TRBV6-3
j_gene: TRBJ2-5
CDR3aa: ASSYVPGQGTQETQY

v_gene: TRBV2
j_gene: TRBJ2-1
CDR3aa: ASNRNRGQGEQF

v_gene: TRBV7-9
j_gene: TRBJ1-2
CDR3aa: ASSLVPVYGYT

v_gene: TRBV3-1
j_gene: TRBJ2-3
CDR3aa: ASSQRGGDTQY

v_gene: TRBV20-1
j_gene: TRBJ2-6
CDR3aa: SARDPTGSQSGANVLT

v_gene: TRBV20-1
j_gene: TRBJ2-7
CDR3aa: SARALGLAGGRYEQY

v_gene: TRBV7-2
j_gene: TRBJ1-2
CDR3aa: ASSFTPTQGNYGYT

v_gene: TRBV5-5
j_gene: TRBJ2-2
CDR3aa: ASSFGPLNTGELF

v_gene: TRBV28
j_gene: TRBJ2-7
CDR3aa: ASSSAGTGTWEY

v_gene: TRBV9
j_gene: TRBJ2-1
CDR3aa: ASSVVSEGSYNEQF

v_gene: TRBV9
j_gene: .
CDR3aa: ASSPPSYQETQY

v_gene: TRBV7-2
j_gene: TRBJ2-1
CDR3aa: ASSPSPSGGASEF